Listed here are 7 T cell receptor beta chains from one sample, sequenced in a study of blood T cells in healthy people across ages. A second PCR, run for about 7 to 11 cycles, used a sample-barcoded 5' primer plus a J-beta primer mix. TCRdb re-called the 5' RACE reads with MiXCR, one entry per CDR3 protein. The sample includes under 1,100,000 distinct CDR3 sequences, approximately 26% of them seen just once. These records were also assigned to another study, of T cells of mothers and their children.

Sequences were obtained from blood. The receptor set was obtained from a girl aged 2 to 10 in good health.

The table lists this clonotype with a few counts. This chain's CDR3 is CAISEEAGEREETQYF. The CDR3 bases are TGTGCCATCAGTGAGGAGGCAGGAGAACGAGAAGAGACCCAGTACTTC. V usage is TRBV10-3 and J usage is TRBJ2-5, with D uncertain. Trimming shortened V by 2 bases and J by 3 bases, and 16 bases separated the two germline ends. The CDR3 spans 16 residues. The germline V gene has CDR1 ENHRY and CDR2 SYGVKD.

The chain is built from TRBV9 and TRBJ2-5, with D unresolved. V lost 3 bases and J lost 5, with 11 bases in between. Germline CDR1 and CDR2: SGDLS and YYNGEE. The CDR3 sequence is 13 residues long. Here the CDR3 reads CASSGPNSETQYF. The CDR3 bases are TGTGCCAGCAGCGGACCGAACTCGGAGACCCAGTACTTC.

The J gene is TRBJ2-7, the V gene TRBV4-3, with D perhaps matching TRBD1 (5 bases). The germline gives CDR1 LGHNA, CDR2 YSLEER. The CDR3 has 15 amino acids. The ends were cut back, 1 base at V and 2 bases at J, with 12 bases in the middle. This chain's CDR3 is CASSQAWAGPYEQYF. The CDR3 nucleotides are TGCGCCAGCAGCCAAGCTTGGGCAGGGCCCTACGAGCAGTACTTC.

This clonotype was seen a few times. The germline gene is not matched at one end of the junction; a read error may be the cause. This chain links TRBV28 with TRBJ2-5; weak D call: TRBD2 (5 bases). Germline CDR1 MDHEN, CDR2 SYDVKM. The CDR3 is 15 amino acids. The CDR3 DNA reads TGTGCCAGCGGTCGGGGAGACGTTTTAACTCCAAGAGGTATCTTC. Protein: CASGRGDVLTPRGIF.

This clonotype was found once. V usage is TRBV10-3 and J usage is TRBJ2-5; D possibly uses TRBD1 or TRBD2 (5 bases each). The CDR3 contains 13 residues. Germline V gene sequence: CDR1 ENHRY, CDR2 SYGVKD. The CDR3 DNA is TGTTCCACGTCCGGGACCCCCGGCGAGACCCAGTACTTC. It codes for CSTSGTPGETQYF.

The chain links TRBV15 to TRBJ2-5, with 7 positions matching TRBD2. The better agreement between TRBJ2-1 and the DNA end casts doubt on the J call. The V gene's germline CDR1 is LNHNV and CDR2 YYDKDF (reference sequence). The CDR3 is 18 residues long. CDR3 in amino acids: CATSRPSKGTTNYNEQFF. CDR3 nucleotide sequence: TGTGCCACCAGCAGGCCATCCAAGGGGACTACTAATTACAATGAGCAGTTCTTC.

The rearrangement uses TRBV20-1 and TRBJ1-2; no firm D call. The CDR3 spans 13 residues. In germline, CDR1 is DFQATT, CDR2 SNEGSKA (reference sequence). Trimming pared 0 bases from V and 2 bases from J, leaving 7 bases between. CDR3 in DNA: TGCAGTGCTAGAGACACATCAAACTATGGCTACACCTTC. Its protein product is CSARDTSNYGYTF.